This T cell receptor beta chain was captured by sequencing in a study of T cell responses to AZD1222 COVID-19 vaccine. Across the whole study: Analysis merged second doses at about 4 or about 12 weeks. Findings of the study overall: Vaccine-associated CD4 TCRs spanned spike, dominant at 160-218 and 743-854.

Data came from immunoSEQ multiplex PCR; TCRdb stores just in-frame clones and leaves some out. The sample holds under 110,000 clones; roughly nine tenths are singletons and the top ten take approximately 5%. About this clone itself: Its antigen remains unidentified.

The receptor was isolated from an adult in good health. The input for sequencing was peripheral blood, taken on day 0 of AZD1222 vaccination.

The CDR3 region has the DNA TGTGCCAGCTCACCAGATCGCCAGCATCCTCAAGAGACCCAGTACTTC. Protein sequence: CASSPDRQHPQETQYF. The chain combines TRBV18 with TRBJ2-5; D gene ambiguous. The length of the CDR3 is 16 residues. Germline V gene lookup returns CDR1 KGHSH and CDR2 LQKENI. The V end lost 2 bases, the J end lost 2 bases, and 15 bases lay between the germline ends.